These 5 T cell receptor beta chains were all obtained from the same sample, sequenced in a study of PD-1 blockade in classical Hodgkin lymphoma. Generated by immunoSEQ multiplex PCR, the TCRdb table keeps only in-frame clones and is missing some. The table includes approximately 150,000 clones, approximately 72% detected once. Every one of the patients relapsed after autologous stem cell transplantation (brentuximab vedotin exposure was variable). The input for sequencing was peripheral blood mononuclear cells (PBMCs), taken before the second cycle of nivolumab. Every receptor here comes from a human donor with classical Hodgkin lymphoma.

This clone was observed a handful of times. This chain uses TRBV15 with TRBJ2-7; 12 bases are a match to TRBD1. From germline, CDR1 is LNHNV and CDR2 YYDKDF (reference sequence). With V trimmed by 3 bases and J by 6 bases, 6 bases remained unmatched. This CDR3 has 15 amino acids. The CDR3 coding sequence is TGTGCCACCAGCAGGGCGGGACAGGGGGCGGGCGAGCAGTACTTC. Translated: CATSRAGQGAGEQYF.

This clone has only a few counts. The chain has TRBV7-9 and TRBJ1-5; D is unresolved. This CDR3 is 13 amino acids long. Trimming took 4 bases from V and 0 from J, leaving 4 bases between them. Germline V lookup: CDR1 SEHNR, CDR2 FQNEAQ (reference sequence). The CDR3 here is CASSWDSNQPQHF. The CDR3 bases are TGTGCCAGCAGCTGGGATAGCAATCAGCCCCAGCATTTT. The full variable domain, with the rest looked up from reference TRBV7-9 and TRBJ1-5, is DTGVSQNPRHKITKRGQNVTFRCDPISEHNRLYWYRQTLGQGPEFLTYFQNEAQLEKSRLLSDRFSAERPKGSFSTLEIQRTEQGDSAMYLCASSWDSNQPQHFGDGTRLSIL.

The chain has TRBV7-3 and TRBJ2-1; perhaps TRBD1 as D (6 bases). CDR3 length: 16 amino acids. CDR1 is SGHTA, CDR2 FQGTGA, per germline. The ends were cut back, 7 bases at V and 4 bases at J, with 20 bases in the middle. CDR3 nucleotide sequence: TGTGCCAGCACCCTTCTGGCAGGGGCCCCATACAATGAGCAGTTCTTC. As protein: CASTLLAGAPYNEQFF.

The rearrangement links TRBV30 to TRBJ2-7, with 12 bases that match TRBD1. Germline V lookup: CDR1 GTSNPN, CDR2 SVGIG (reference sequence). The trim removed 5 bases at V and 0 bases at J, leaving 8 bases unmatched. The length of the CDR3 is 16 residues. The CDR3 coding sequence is TGTGCCTGGGAGGGACAGGGGGCTAGAAACTCCTACGAGCAGTACTTC. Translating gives CAWEGQGARNSYEQYF.

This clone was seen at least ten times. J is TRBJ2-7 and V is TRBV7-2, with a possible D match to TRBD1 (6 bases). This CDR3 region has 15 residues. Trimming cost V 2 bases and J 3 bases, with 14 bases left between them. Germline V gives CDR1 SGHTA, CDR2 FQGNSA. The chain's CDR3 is CASSLMSAGDYEQYF. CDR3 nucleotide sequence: TGTGCCAGCAGCTTAATGTCGGCAGGGGACTACGAGCAGTACTTC.